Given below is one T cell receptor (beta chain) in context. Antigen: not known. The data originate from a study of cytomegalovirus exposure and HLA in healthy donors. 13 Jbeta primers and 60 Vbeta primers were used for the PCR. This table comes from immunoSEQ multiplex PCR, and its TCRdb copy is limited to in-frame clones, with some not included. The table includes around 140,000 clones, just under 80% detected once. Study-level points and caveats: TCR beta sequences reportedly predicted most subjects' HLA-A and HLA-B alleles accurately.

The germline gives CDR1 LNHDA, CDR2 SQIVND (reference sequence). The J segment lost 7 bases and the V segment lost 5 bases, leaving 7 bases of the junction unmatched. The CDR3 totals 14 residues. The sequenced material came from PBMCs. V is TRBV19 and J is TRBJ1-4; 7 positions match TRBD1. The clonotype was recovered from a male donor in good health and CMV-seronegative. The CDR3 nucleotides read TGTGCCAGTAGTTTCGCCGGGACAGCTGAAAAACTGTTTTTT. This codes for CASSFAGTAEKLFF.